These T cell receptor beta chains were read from a single sample in a study of T cells in Graves' hyperthyroidism and ophthalmopathy. TCRdb reanalysed the multiplex PCR reads using MiXCR and keeps one entry per CDR3 protein. The data contain around 610,000 distinct CDR3 sequences, 14% to 15% of them singletons. The sequencing input was blood. Every receptor here comes from a woman between 35 and 50 years old with Graves' ophthalmopathy. Each CDR3 is given with its conserved first and last residue. The order of the fields is clone size, J gene, V gene, D gene, CDR3 protein, CDR3 DNA. The D gene is left open where the match is weak. Clone size is shown for a subset of rows, as once, few, many or a class of expanded clone.

clone_size: -
j_call: TRBJ1-5
v_call: TRBV30
d_call: -
cdr3_aa: CAWQDSNQPQHF
cdr3_nt: TGTGCCTGGCAGGACAGCAATCAGCCCCAGCATTTT

clone_size: many
j_call: TRBJ2-7
v_call: TRBV30
d_call: -
cdr3_aa: CAWSVAYEQYF
cdr3_nt: TGTGCCTGGAGCGTGGCCTACGAGCAGTACTTC

clone_size: -
j_call: TRBJ1-1
v_call: TRBV11-1
d_call: -
cdr3_aa: CASSLGPGTLRTEAFF
cdr3_nt: TGTGCCAGCAGCTTAGGTCCCGGGACATTACGCACTGAAGCTTTCTTT

clone_size: many
j_call: TRBJ2-7
v_call: TRBV19
d_call: -
cdr3_aa: CATVPGISYEQYF
cdr3_nt: TGTGCCACAGTTCCGGGTATCTCCTACGAGCAGTACTTC

clone_size: many
j_call: TRBJ1-1
v_call: TRBV30
d_call: -
cdr3_aa: CAWSPGASEAFF
cdr3_nt: TGTGCCTGGAGTCCGGGGGCAAGTGAAGCTTTCTTT

clone_size: -
j_call: TRBJ1-5
v_call: TRBV28
d_call: TRBD1
cdr3_aa: CASMTGGAGNQPQHF
cdr3_nt: TGTGCCAGCATGACAGGGGGCGCAGGCAATCAGCCCCAGCATTTT

clone_size: many
j_call: TRBJ2-7
v_call: TRBV5-5
d_call: TRBD1
cdr3_aa: CASSLWGTAAYEQYF
cdr3_nt: TGTGCCAGCAGCTTGTGGGGGACAGCCGCCTACGAGCAGTACTTC

clone_size: -
j_call: TRBJ1-1
v_call: TRBV20-1
d_call: TRBD1
cdr3_aa: CSAETGGRTEAFF
cdr3_nt: TGCAGTGCTGAGACAGGGGGAAGAACTGAAGCTTTCTTT

clone_size: many
j_call: TRBJ2-7
v_call: TRBV2
d_call: TRBD2
cdr3_aa: CASSGTSGSSLHEQYF
cdr3_nt: TGTGCCAGCAGCGGGACTAGCGGGAGCTCACTACACGAGCAGTACTTC

clone_size: many
j_call: TRBJ2-7
v_call: TRBV28
d_call: -
cdr3_aa: CASGILTTGEQYF
cdr3_nt: TGTGCCAGTGGGATTCTAACTACGGGTGAGCAGTACTTC

clone_size: many
j_call: TRBJ2-2
v_call: TRBV6-1
d_call: TRBD2
cdr3_aa: CASKGLAGRNTGELFF
cdr3_nt: TGTGCCAGCAAAGGTCTAGCGGGACGGAACACCGGGGAGCTGTTTTTT

clone_size: -
j_call: TRBJ2-7
v_call: TRBV20-1
d_call: TRBD2
cdr3_aa: CSARPTPMSGAPYEQYF
cdr3_nt: TGCAGTGCTAGACCCACCCCTATGAGCGGGGCACCCTACGAGCAGTACTTC

clone_size: -
j_call: TRBJ2-6
v_call: TRBV30
d_call: -
cdr3_aa: CAWSVGGANVLTF
cdr3_nt: TGTGCCTGGAGTGTAGGGGGGGCCAACGTCCTGACTTTC

clone_size: many
j_call: TRBJ2-7
v_call: TRBV2
d_call: TRBD2
cdr3_aa: CASTDSGRYASNEQYF
cdr3_nt: TGTGCCAGCACGGATAGCGGGAGATACGCTTCAAACGAGCAGTACTTC

clone_size: few
j_call: TRBJ2-7
v_call: TRBV20-1
d_call: TRBD2
cdr3_aa: CSARAREGWNYEQYF
cdr3_nt: TGCAGTGCTAGAGCCAGGGAGGGCTGGAACTACGAGCAGTACTTC

clone_size: many
j_call: TRBJ2-5
v_call: TRBV18
d_call: -
cdr3_aa: CASSPPLEETQYF
cdr3_nt: TGTGCCAGCTCACCACCGCTTGAAGAGACCCAGTACTTC

clone_size: many
j_call: TRBJ1-1
v_call: TRBV6-6
d_call: TRBD1
cdr3_aa: CASSTDRLMNTEAFF
cdr3_nt: TGTGCCAGCAGTACGGACAGGCTCATGAACACTGAAGCTTTCTTT

clone_size: -
j_call: TRBJ2-7
v_call: TRBV6-5
d_call: -
cdr3_aa: CASSSGATSTYEQYF
cdr3_nt: TGTGCCAGCAGTTCTGGTGCCACTAGTACCTACGAGCAGTACTTC

clone_size: -
j_call: TRBJ2-7
v_call: TRBV27
d_call: TRBD2
cdr3_aa: CASGGGGRGQYF
cdr3_nt: TGTGCCAGCGGGGGGGGAGGGAGAGGGCAGTACTTC

clone_size: many
j_call: TRBJ1-5
v_call: TRBV19
d_call: TRBD1
cdr3_aa: CANGDRANQPQHF
cdr3_nt: TGTGCCAATGGGGACAGGGCTAATCAGCCCCAGCATTTT

clone_size: many
j_call: TRBJ1-1
v_call: TRBV2
d_call: -
cdr3_aa: CASNPTQLNRAFF
cdr3_nt: TGTGCCAGCAACCCCACTCAACTGAATAGAGCTTTCTTT

clone_size: many
j_call: TRBJ2-4
v_call: TRBV11-2
d_call: -
cdr3_aa: CASSTDGERSKNIQYF
cdr3_nt: TGTGCCAGCAGCACCGACGGGGAGAGGTCCAAAAACATTCAGTACTTC

clone_size: many
j_call: TRBJ2-7
v_call: TRBV12-3/TRBV12-4
d_call: TRBD2
cdr3_aa: CASTWGTSYEQYF
cdr3_nt: TGTGCCAGCACCTGGGGGACTAGCTACGAGCAGTACTTC

clone_size: few
j_call: TRBJ2-7
v_call: TRBV30
d_call: TRBD2
cdr3_aa: CAWSIGTSGYEQYF
cdr3_nt: TGTGCCTGGAGTATTGGGACTAGCGGCTACGAGCAGTACTTC

clone_size: many
j_call: TRBJ2-7
v_call: TRBV20-1
d_call: -
cdr3_aa: CSAWIAAGSFEQYF
cdr3_nt: TGCAGTGCCTGGATTGCGGCAGGGTCTTTCGAGCAGTACTTC

clone_size: many
j_call: TRBJ1-1
v_call: TRBV7-3
d_call: TRBD1
cdr3_aa: CASRLTGGSEAFF
cdr3_nt: TGTGCCAGCAGGCTCACAGGGGGCAGTGAAGCTTTCTTT

clone_size: many
j_call: TRBJ2-7
v_call: TRBV20-1
d_call: TRBD2
cdr3_aa: CSARWLAGGYEQYF
cdr3_nt: TGCAGTGCTAGATGGCTAGCGGGAGGATACGAGCAGTACTTC

clone_size: few
j_call: TRBJ1-2
v_call: TRBV20-1
d_call: -
cdr3_aa: CSARGGRDPSSDYGYTF
cdr3_nt: TGCAGTGCTAGAGGCGGCCGGGACCCAAGTTCAGACTATGGCTACACCTTC

clone_size: many
j_call: TRBJ1-5
v_call: TRBV4-1
d_call: -
cdr3_aa: CASSQVVGPNQPQHF
cdr3_nt: TGCGCCAGCAGCCAAGTCGTCGGGCCGAATCAGCCCCAGCATTTT

clone_size: many
j_call: TRBJ2-7
v_call: TRBV6-2/TRBV6-3
d_call: TRBD1
cdr3_aa: CASSYSIQGNYEQYF
cdr3_nt: TGTGCCAGCAGTTACTCGATACAGGGGAACTACGAGCAGTACTTC

clone_size: -
j_call: TRBJ2-7
v_call: TRBV29-1
d_call: TRBD2
cdr3_aa: CSVTTSGGFYEQYF
cdr3_nt: TGCAGCGTTACGACTAGCGGGGGGTTCTACGAGCAGTACTTC

clone_size: many
j_call: TRBJ1-5
v_call: TRBV28
d_call: -
cdr3_aa: CASSLAGVWQPQHF
cdr3_nt: TGTGCCAGCAGTTTAGCGGGTGTGTGGCAGCCCCAGCATTTT

clone_size: -
j_call: TRBJ2-7
v_call: TRBV27
d_call: -
cdr3_aa: CASSRSGTGSYEQYF
cdr3_nt: TGTGCCAGCAGTCGAAGCGGGACAGGATCCTACGAGCAGTACTTC

clone_size: many
j_call: TRBJ1-5
v_call: TRBV29-1
d_call: -
cdr3_aa: CSVEAGYNQPQHF
cdr3_nt: TGCAGCGTTGAAGCGGGTTACAATCAGCCCCAGCATTTT

clone_size: once
j_call: TRBJ2-5
v_call: TRBV6-2/TRBV6-3
d_call: -
cdr3_aa: CGQKERGGQETQYF
cdr3_nt: TGTGGCCAGAAGGAGAGAGGTGGCCAAGAGACCCAGTACTTC

clone_size: many
j_call: TRBJ1-1
v_call: TRBV5-1
d_call: -
cdr3_aa: CASSSGRTEAFF
cdr3_nt: TGCGCCAGCAGCTCGGGGCGCACTGAAGCTTTCTTT

clone_size: -
j_call: TRBJ2-3
v_call: TRBV13
d_call: TRBD2
cdr3_aa: CASSQAPPGLAGVADTQYF
cdr3_nt: TGTGCCAGCAGCCAAGCCCCCCCGGGACTAGCGGGAGTCGCAGATACGCAGTATTTT

clone_size: many
j_call: TRBJ1-1
v_call: TRBV6-1
d_call: -
cdr3_aa: CASRAQSNTEAFF
cdr3_nt: TGTGCCAGCAGAGCCCAGTCGAACACTGAAGCTTTCTTT

clone_size: many
j_call: TRBJ1-1
v_call: TRBV12-5
d_call: -
cdr3_aa: CASGLATSGLMNTEAFF
cdr3_nt: TGTGCTAGTGGTTTGGCCACGTCGGGCCTAATGAACACTGAAGCTTTCTTT

clone_size: many
j_call: TRBJ2-7
v_call: TRBV19
d_call: TRBD2
cdr3_aa: CASSISGGISYEQYF
cdr3_nt: TGTGCCAGTAGTATTTCGGGAGGAATCTCCTACGAGCAGTACTTC